This T cell receptor (beta chain) was captured by sequencing in a study of immune reconstitution after stem cell transplant in scleroderma (dated by TCRdb to 2015 to 2018). This clonotype counts as medium-sized (0.01 to 0.1%). This receptor's antigen is unknown. There are no base qualities to consult, and no much larger clone falls within one base. Library preparation used RT-PCR. These reads were obtained on an Illumina MiSeq. TCRdb reworked the public reads: Q25 trimming with fastp, MiXCR clone assembly, productive beta chains retained. Duplicate CDR3 protein sequences are folded into a single record with the most common DNA and genes. Here the sample has around 3,900 distinct CDR3 sequences; approximately 5.4% occur a single time. Less than 20% of the sample comes from the top ten. The sample was collected before or after autologous hematopoietic stem cell transplantation (not recorded which). The clonotype originates from a female donor with systemic sclerosis.

For the CDR3, the sequence is CASSHYWTGINSPLHF. The DNA reads TGTGCCAGCAGCCATTATTGGACAGGGATTAATTCACCCCTCCACTTT. The sequence is built from TRBV7-2 and TRBJ1-6, with TRBD1 identical over 8 junction bases. The germline V gene provides CDR1 SGHTA and CDR2 FQGNSA. Counted from cysteine to phenylalanine, this CDR3 has 16 amino acids. Here the CDR3 DNA is all that survives: 48 bases in frame from base 1. The germline V and J ends show losses of 5 bases and 6 bases respectively, and no gene match explains 9 bases of the junction. Beyond the CDR3, the reference TRBV7-2 and TRBJ1-6 genes provide the residues; the full variable domain reads: GAGVSQSPSNKVTEKGKDVELRCDPISGHTALYWYRQSLGQGLEFLIYFQGNSAPDKSGLPSDRFSAERTGGSVSTLTIQRTQQEDSAVYLCASSHYWTGINSPLHFGNGTRLTVT.